Sequencing of this TCR beta chain was carried out in a study of OX40 agonist ivuxolimab in advanced cancers. As for this clone: What it binds is unknown.

Whole-study results and caveats: At 0.1 to 3.0 mg/kg, CD4+ and CD8+ blood T cells expanded clonally by week 6.

Clones were sequenced by immunoSEQ multiplex PCR, and TCRdb holds only the in-frame ones, with some missing. The table lists about 73,000 clones, around 90% of them singletons. This receptor was identified in an adult with an advanced solid tumor such as melanoma, head and neck, liver or kidney cancer. Specimen: CD4+ or CD8+ T cells sorted from blood, collected in a trial of the OX40 agonist ivuxolimab.

The CDR3 region has the DNA TGTGCCAGCCAACCTGGAGGTATTGGCGGGGAGCTGTTTTTT. Protein sequence: CASQPGGIGGELFF. This chain connects TRBV28 to TRBJ2-2; possibly TRBD2 for D (5 bases). Per the germline V gene, CDR1 is MDHEN and CDR2 is SYDVKM. The CDR3 runs 14 residues. Trimming shortened V by 8 bases and J by 7 bases, and 17 bases separated the two germline ends.